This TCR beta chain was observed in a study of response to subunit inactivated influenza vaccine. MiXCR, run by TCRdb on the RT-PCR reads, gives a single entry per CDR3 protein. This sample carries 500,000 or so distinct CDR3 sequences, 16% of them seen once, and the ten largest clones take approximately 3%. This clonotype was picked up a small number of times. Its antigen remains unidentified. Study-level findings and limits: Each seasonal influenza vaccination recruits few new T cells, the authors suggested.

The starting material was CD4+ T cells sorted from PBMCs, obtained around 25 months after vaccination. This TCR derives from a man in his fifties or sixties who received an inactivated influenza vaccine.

CDR3 amino acids: CSVGRTDEQFF. The DNA of the CDR3 is TGCAGCGTTGGCCGTACCGATGAGCAGTTCTTC. The chain has TRBV29-1 and TRBJ2-1; D is undetermined. Per the germline V gene, CDR1 is SQVTM and CDR2 is ANQGSEA. The V end lost 4 bases, the J end lost 8 bases, and 9 bases lay between the germline ends. The CDR3 covers 11 residues.